The rows below give T cell receptor beta chains drawn from one sample of a study of cytomegalovirus exposure and HLA in healthy donors. Assay used: immunoSEQ multiplex PCR; TCRdb lists only in-frame clones, some missing. The sample includes some 150,000 clones, approximately 80% of them seen just once. The specimen was PBMCs. Receptor source: a male donor in good health and CMV-seronegative. CDR3s include the opening cysteine and the closing phenylalanine or tryptophan. The order of the fields is V gene, D gene, J gene, clone size, CDR3 DNA, CDR3 protein. D genes are given only for firm matches. Where a row states a size, it is once, few, many or the class of an expanded clone; other rows omit it.

V gene: TRBV25-1
D gene: TRBD1
J gene: TRBJ1-2
clone size: -
CDR3 DNA: TGTGCCAGCAGGGGACAGCAGTTCTATGGCTACACCTTC
CDR3 protein: CASRGQQFYGYTF

V gene: TRBV5-1
D gene: TRBD2
J gene: TRBJ2-3
clone size: -
CDR3 DNA: TGCGCCAGCACCCTTCGGGCTAGCGGGAGGGATTCTCGAGATACGCAGTATTTT
CDR3 protein: CASTLRASGRDSRDTQYF

V gene: TRBV27
D gene: -
J gene: TRBJ1-6
clone size: -
CDR3 DNA: TGTGCCAGCAGTTTAACCGGGACACCCAATTCACCCCTCCACTTT
CDR3 protein: CASSLTGTPNSPLHF

V gene: TRBV19
D gene: -
J gene: TRBJ1-5
clone size: -
CDR3 DNA: TGTGCCAGTACGACGGGTGGGCCCCAGCATTTT
CDR3 protein: CASTTGGPQHF

V gene: TRBV9
D gene: -
J gene: TRBJ1-1
clone size: -
CDR3 DNA: TGTGCCAGCAGCGAGGACGGGTCTCCGGCGGGCACTGAAGCTTTCTTT
CDR3 protein: CASSEDGSPAGTEAFF

V gene: TRBV14
D gene: TRBD1
J gene: TRBJ1-4
clone size: -
CDR3 DNA: TGTGCCAGCAGCCCTGTTTGGACAGGGGGCCGAACTAATGAAAAACTGTTTTTT
CDR3 protein: CASSPVWTGGRTNEKLFF

V gene: TRBV11-2
D gene: TRBD2
J gene: TRBJ2-3
clone size: -
CDR3 DNA: TGTGCCAGCAGCTCAAGGACTAGCGGGGGAATCACAGATACGCAGTATTTT
CDR3 protein: CASSSRTSGGITDTQYF

V gene: TRBV11-2
D gene: -
J gene: TRBJ1-2
clone size: -
CDR3 DNA: TGTGCCAGCAGCACCCCCCGGGGGGCACCTAACTATGGCTACACCTTC
CDR3 protein: CASSTPRGAPNYGYTF

V gene: TRBV6-5
D gene: -
J gene: TRBJ1-2
clone size: once
CDR3 DNA: TGTGCCAGCAGTTGGTATGGCGACAGGTGGAACTATGGCTACACCTTC
CDR3 protein: CASSWYGDRWNYGYTF

V gene: TRBV18
D gene: -
J gene: TRBJ2-7
clone size: -
CDR3 DNA: TGTGCCAGCTCACCGGGGGGGGCGGGCGAGCAGTACTTC
CDR3 protein: CASSPGGAGEQYF

V gene: TRBV19
D gene: -
J gene: TRBJ1-2
clone size: -
CDR3 DNA: TGTGCCAGTAGTATAGGACAGCACTATGGCTACACCTTC
CDR3 protein: CASSIGQHYGYTF

V gene: TRBV7-2
D gene: TRBD1
J gene: TRBJ1-2
clone size: -
CDR3 DNA: TGTGCCAGCAGCTTAAACGGACAGGTGTACACCTTC
CDR3 protein: CASSLNGQVYTF

V gene: TRBV5-1
D gene: TRBD1
J gene: TRBJ2-7
clone size: few
CDR3 DNA: TGCGCCAGCAGCTTGCCGAGACAGGGGGCTTGGGTCTACGAGCAGTACTTC
CDR3 protein: CASSLPRQGAWVYEQYF

V gene: TRBV5-1
D gene: -
J gene: TRBJ2-5
clone size: once
CDR3 DNA: TGCGCCAGCAGCTCCGGGACAAACCAAGAGACCCAGTACTTC
CDR3 protein: CASSSGTNQETQYF

V gene: TRBV6-4
D gene: -
J gene: TRBJ2-3
clone size: once
CDR3 DNA: TGTGCCAGCAGTGATGCCGACAGTTCCACAGATACGCAGTATTTT
CDR3 protein: CASSDADSSTDTQYF

V gene: TRBV7-3
D gene: -
J gene: TRBJ1-6
clone size: -
CDR3 DNA: TGTGCCAGCAGCTTAAAGGCAGGGGAAATTCATTCACCCCTCCACTTT
CDR3 protein: CASSLKAGEIHSPLHF

V gene: TRBV5-5
D gene: TRBD1
J gene: TRBJ1-2
clone size: few
CDR3 DNA: TGTGCCAGCAGCAAAGGGACAGGGGCTTGGGACAACTATGGCTACACCTTC
CDR3 protein: CASSKGTGAWDNYGYTF

V gene: TRBV5-1
D gene: TRBD1
J gene: TRBJ2-7
clone size: -
CDR3 DNA: TGCGCCAGCAGCTTAGGGACAGGGGACTCCTACGAGCAGTACTTC
CDR3 protein: CASSLGTGDSYEQYF

V gene: TRBV30
D gene: TRBD2
J gene: TRBJ2-5
clone size: -
CDR3 DNA: TGTGCCTGGAGCGGACTAGCGGGACGGGCCCAGTACTTC
CDR3 protein: CAWSGLAGRAQYF

V gene: TRBV27
D gene: TRBD1
J gene: TRBJ2-5
clone size: -
CDR3 DNA: TGTGCCAGCAGTCACGAGGACAGGGCAATCCAAGAGACCCAGTACTTC
CDR3 protein: CASSHEDRAIQETQYF

V gene: TRBV18
D gene: -
J gene: TRBJ2-2
clone size: -
CDR3 DNA: TGTGCCAGCTCACAGCTGTCCGGGGAGCTGTTTTTT
CDR3 protein: CASSQLSGELFF

V gene: TRBV19
D gene: TRBD1
J gene: TRBJ2-1
clone size: -
CDR3 DNA: TGTGCCAGTACCATAGGACAGGGGACTGAGCAGTTCTTC
CDR3 protein: CASTIGQGTEQFF

V gene: TRBV4-3
D gene: TRBD2
J gene: TRBJ2-3
clone size: -
CDR3 DNA: TGCGCCAGCAGCCACGGGCGGGAGGGCCCAGATACGCAGTATTTT
CDR3 protein: CASSHGREGPDTQYF

V gene: TRBV6-1
D gene: -
J gene: TRBJ1-4
clone size: -
CDR3 DNA: TGTGCCAGCGGGCAGGGATGGAAACTGTTTTTT
CDR3 protein: CASGQGWKLFF

V gene: TRBV27
D gene: TRBD1
J gene: TRBJ2-7
clone size: -
CDR3 DNA: TGTGCCAGCAGTTTGGGGACAGCTACACTCCGGTTCTACGAGCAGTACTTC
CDR3 protein: CASSLGTATLRFYEQYF

V gene: TRBV19
D gene: TRBD1
J gene: TRBJ2-7
clone size: -
CDR3 DNA: TGTGCCAGTAGTATCAACAGGGGAGTCTACGAGCAGTACTTC
CDR3 protein: CASSINRGVYEQYF

V gene: TRBV27
D gene: TRBD1
J gene: TRBJ1-5
clone size: -
CDR3 DNA: TGTGCCAGCAGTCTCACCAGACAGGGTGGAAACAATCAGCCCCAGCATTTT
CDR3 protein: CASSLTRQGGNNQPQHF

V gene: TRBV11-2
D gene: -
J gene: TRBJ2-1
clone size: -
CDR3 DNA: TGTGCCAGCAGCTTCGGGACTTACACCACCTACAATGAGCAGTTCTTC
CDR3 protein: CASSFGTYTTYNEQFF

V gene: TRBV28
D gene: -
J gene: TRBJ1-1
clone size: -
CDR3 DNA: TGTGCCAGCAGTTACCTACAGGAGAACACTGAAGCTTTCTTT
CDR3 protein: CASSYLQENTEAFF

V gene: TRBV15
D gene: -
J gene: TRBJ1-5
clone size: -
CDR3 DNA: TGTGCCACCCGCATGATGGGAGGTGAAGATCAGCCCCAGCATTTT
CDR3 protein: CATRMMGGEDQPQHF

V gene: TRBV5-1
D gene: TRBD2
J gene: TRBJ2-5
clone size: once
CDR3 DNA: TGCGCCAGCAGCTCGTCAGCGGGGGTAGAGACCCAGTACTTC
CDR3 protein: CASSSSAGVETQYF

V gene: TRBV19
D gene: -
J gene: TRBJ2-4
clone size: -
CDR3 DNA: TGTGCCAGTAGTCCGCGACAGGGAAAGGGACTAGCCAAAAACATTCAGTACTTC
CDR3 protein: CASSPRQGKGLAKNIQYF

V gene: TRBV5-1
D gene: TRBD1
J gene: TRBJ2-3
clone size: few
CDR3 DNA: TGCGCCAGCAGCTACTACAAGGACAGGAGGTTCACAGATACGCAGTATTTT
CDR3 protein: CASSYYKDRRFTDTQYF

V gene: TRBV5-1
D gene: TRBD2
J gene: TRBJ2-5
clone size: -
CDR3 DNA: TGCGCCAGCAGCCGTGAGGGAGGGGTGGCAGAGACCCAGTACTTC
CDR3 protein: CASSREGGVAETQYF

V gene: TRBV2
D gene: TRBD2
J gene: TRBJ2-1
clone size: -
CDR3 DNA: TGTGCCAGCAGTGAAGCCCTGGGGAGGGCCCTGGCGGGAGGTGACAATGAGCAGTTCTTC
CDR3 protein: CASSEALGRALAGGDNEQFF

V gene: TRBV4-1
D gene: -
J gene: TRBJ2-4
clone size: -
CDR3 DNA: TGCGCCAGCAGTCAAGGGGCCGAAAACATTCAGTACTTC
CDR3 protein: CASSQGAENIQYF

V gene: TRBV30
D gene: TRBD1
J gene: TRBJ2-1
clone size: -
CDR3 DNA: TGTGCCTGGAGTGTACCAGGGGGCCTAGGGGTTTTGCAGTTCTTC
CDR3 protein: CAWSVPGGLGVLQFF

V gene: TRBV18
D gene: -
J gene: TRBJ1-1
clone size: -
CDR3 DNA: TGTGCCAGCTCACCACAAAACGGGAACACTGAAGCTTTCTTT
CDR3 protein: CASSPQNGNTEAFF

V gene: TRBV7-9
D gene: -
J gene: TRBJ1-3
clone size: -
CDR3 DNA: TGTGCCAGCAGCTCCTCTTCCCCGGGCTCTGGAAACACCATATATTTT
CDR3 protein: CASSSSSPGSGNTIYF

V gene: TRBV7-6
D gene: -
J gene: TRBJ2-1
clone size: -
CDR3 DNA: TGTGCCAGCAGCTTAGAGGGGATGGACGAGCAGTTCTTC
CDR3 protein: CASSLEGMDEQFF

V gene: TRBV6-5
D gene: -
J gene: TRBJ1-2
clone size: -
CDR3 DNA: TGTGCCAGCAGTTACAAGTGGACAAGGGATTACTATGGCTACACCTTC
CDR3 protein: CASSYKWTRDYYGYTF

V gene: TRBV29-1
D gene: TRBD1
J gene: TRBJ2-7
clone size: -
CDR3 DNA: TGCAGCGGGGGACAGGGGACCCCCTACGAGCAGTACTTC
CDR3 protein: CSGGQGTPYEQYF

V gene: TRBV5-1
D gene: -
J gene: TRBJ2-1
clone size: -
CDR3 DNA: TGCGCCAGCAGCTTGGCCGACCAGGCGTACAATGAGCAGTTCTTC
CDR3 protein: CASSLADQAYNEQFF

V gene: TRBV14
D gene: TRBD1
J gene: TRBJ2-7
clone size: once
CDR3 DNA: TGTGCCAGCAGCCCAGGGACAGGGGGCTACGAGCAGTACTTC
CDR3 protein: CASSPGTGGYEQYF

V gene: TRBV5-1
D gene: -
J gene: TRBJ2-7
clone size: -
CDR3 DNA: TGCGCCAGCAGCTTCCGGGGTCTAGCTCAAGAGCAGTACTTC
CDR3 protein: CASSFRGLAQEQYF